Sequencing of this TCR beta chain was carried out in a study of human T cells and chemical hapten exposure. TCRdb reprocessed the RACE reads via MiXCR and lists one record per CDR3 protein. The data show about 120,000 distinct CDR3 sequences, about an eighth seen once. V shed 5 bases and J shed 4 bases, with 6 bases lying between them. The CDR3 spans 12 residues. In germline, CDR1 is KGHSH, CDR2 LQKENI. This clonotype was counted between two and nine times. Described time point: patch test 1, 2 weeks after DPC sensitization. Noted treatment: therapeutic diphenylcyclopropenone sensitization with weekly scalp DPC.

The clonotype originates from a woman in her forties or fifties with alopecia areata. Some clones in this sample may be carry-over from other donors' samples. This rearrangement joins TRBV18 to TRBJ1-3; D not certain. This specimen was whole blood, taken in connection with sensitization to the hapten diphenylcyclopropenone (DPC). CDR3 DNA sequence: TGTGCCAGCTCATCGCAGGGAAACACCATATATTTT. Translation gives CASSSQGNTIYF.